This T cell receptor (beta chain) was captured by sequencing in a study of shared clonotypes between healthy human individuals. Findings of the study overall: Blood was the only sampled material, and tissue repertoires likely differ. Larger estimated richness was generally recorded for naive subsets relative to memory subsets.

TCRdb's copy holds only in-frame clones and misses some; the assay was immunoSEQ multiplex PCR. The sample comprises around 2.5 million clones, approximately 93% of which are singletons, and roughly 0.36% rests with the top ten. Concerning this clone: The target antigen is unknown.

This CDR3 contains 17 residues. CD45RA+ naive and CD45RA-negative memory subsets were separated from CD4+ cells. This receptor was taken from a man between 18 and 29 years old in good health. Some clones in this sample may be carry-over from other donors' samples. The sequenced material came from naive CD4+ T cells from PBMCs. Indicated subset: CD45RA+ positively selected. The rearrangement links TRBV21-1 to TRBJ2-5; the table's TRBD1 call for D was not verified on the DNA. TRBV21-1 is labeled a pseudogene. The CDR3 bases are TGTGCCAGCACCCTTAGGCCCCCACAGGCCCCCCAAGAGACCCAGTACTTC. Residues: CASTLRPPQAPQETQYF.